Following are 2 T cell receptor beta chains from one sample sequenced in a study of cytomegalovirus exposure and HLA in healthy donors. The PCR employed 60 Vbeta primers together with 13 Jbeta primers. Measured with immunoSEQ multiplex PCR; TCRdb has only the in-frame clones, and not every one. This table holds about 120,000 clones, around 84% found once. Sequenced material: PBMCs. The receptors were gathered from a woman aged 40 to 50 in good health and CMV-seronegative.

The chain employs TRBV6-6 and TRBJ2-7, with 11 positions matching TRBD2. CDR1 is MNHNY, CDR2 SVGAGI, per germline (reference sequence). The ends lost 6 bases at V and 0 bases at J; junction bases unmatched: 1. This CDR3 spans 14 amino acids. The CDR3 bases are TGTGCCAGCAGGCTAGCGGGAGGCTCCTACGAGCAGTACTTC. Its translation: CASRLAGGSYEQYF.

The V call is TRBV10-3, the J call TRBJ1-1; TRBD1 agrees at 8 bases. The germline V gene has CDR1 ENHRY and CDR2 SYGVKD. Germline trimming cut 3 bases from V and 1 base from J; bases unmatched to any gene: 7. This CDR3 is 16 amino acids long. The CDR3, as DNA: TGTGCCATCAGTGACCACTCACAGGGGGGGAACACTGAAGCTTTCTTT. The encoded protein is CAISDHSQGGNTEAFF.